This T cell receptor beta chain is from a study of cytomegalovirus exposure and HLA in healthy donors. Study-wide points: V- and J-gene trimming in TCR beta was tied to a missense DCLRE1C variant by an analysis performed later.

PCR employed 60 Vbeta and 13 Jbeta primers. Using immunoSEQ multiplex PCR, the repertoire was profiled, and TCRdb retains in-frame clones only, with some absent. Of about 120,000 clones listed, 9% to 10% are singletons. The CDR3 sequence is 18 residues long. Germline loops: CDR1 LNHDA, CDR2 SQIVND (reference sequence). V lost 3 bases to trimming and J lost 7 bases; unmatched junction nucleotides: 18. This clone occurred a few times. The antigen remains undetermined. The sample was PBMCs. The TCR originated in a man in his thirties or forties in good health and CMV-seronegative. This sequence joins TRBV19 and TRBJ2-5; 9 bases fit TRBD2. The CDR3 bases are TGTGCCAGTAGTATCAAGATCTCGAGCGGGGGGATTTTGGGGACCCAGTACTTC. Its protein product is CASSIKISSGGILGTQYF.